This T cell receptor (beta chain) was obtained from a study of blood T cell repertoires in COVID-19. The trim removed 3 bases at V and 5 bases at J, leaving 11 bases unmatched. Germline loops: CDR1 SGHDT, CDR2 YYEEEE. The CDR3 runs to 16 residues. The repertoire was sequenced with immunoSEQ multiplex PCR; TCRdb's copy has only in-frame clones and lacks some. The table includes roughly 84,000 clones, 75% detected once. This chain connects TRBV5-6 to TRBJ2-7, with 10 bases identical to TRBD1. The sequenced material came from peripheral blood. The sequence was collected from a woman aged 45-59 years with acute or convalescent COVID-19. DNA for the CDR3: TGTGCCAGCAGCTGGATCCCGGGACAGGGGACCCACGAGCAGTACTTC. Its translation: CASSWIPGQGTHEQYF.